This T cell receptor (beta chain) came from a study of cytomegalovirus exposure and HLA in healthy donors. A remark on this clone: The antigen remains unidentified.

TCRdb's copy holds only in-frame clones and misses some; the assay was immunoSEQ multiplex PCR. The table has hundreds of thousands of clones, roughly 90% seen once. Looked up from germline, CDR1 is SGDLS and CDR2 is YYNGEE. This CDR3 has 15 amino acids. V lost 0 bases and J 5 bases, leaving 11 bases between the germline ends. General observations from the study: With high specificity and sensitivity, the classifier reportedly diagnosed cytomegalovirus status.

This rearrangement joins TRBV9 to TRBJ2-2; D possibly corresponds to TRBD2 (5 bases). The receptor's source is a woman aged 18-29 years in good health and CMV-seronegative. The specimen was PBMCs. DNA of the CDR3: TGTGCCAGCAGCGTAGAGCTCGGGGTTACCGGGGAGCTGTTTTTT. Its protein is CASSVELGVTGELFF.